A single sample is the source of the 5 T cell receptor beta chains below, sequenced in a study of cytomegalovirus exposure and HLA in healthy donors. In the PCR, 60 Vbeta and 13 Jbeta primers were used. This table comes from immunoSEQ multiplex PCR, and its TCRdb copy is limited to in-frame clones, with some not included. Found here are some 160,000 clones, around 78% of them singletons; the top ten hold about 1.6%. Sequencing input: PBMCs. These TCRs come from a man in his forties or fifties in good health and CMV-seronegative.

V gene TRBV7-3 combines with J gene TRBJ2-5; the match to TRBD2 covers 10 bases. This CDR3 comprises 16 residues. The junction had 9 bases not matched to a gene; V was cut back by 3 bases and J by 5 bases. CDR1 is SGHTA and CDR2 is FQGTGA in the germline V gene. The CDR3 here is CASSFQAGGPGETQYF. In DNA form, the CDR3 reads TGTGCCAGCAGCTTTCAAGCGGGAGGGCCTGGGGAGACCCAGTACTTC.

There are a few counts of this clone. The V call is TRBV1, the J call TRBJ2-7; TRBD2 is the table's D call and was not checked against the DNA. TRBV1 is classified as a pseudogene. The CDR3 extends over 17 amino acids. The CDR3 sequence: CTSSQDLTREGLYEQYV. CDR3 DNA sequence: TGCACCAGCAGCCAAGATTTAACGCGGGAGGGCCTCTACGAGCAGTACGTC.

The rearrangement joins TRBV7-2 to TRBJ2-6; weak D call: TRBD1 (7 bases). The CDR3 spans 17 residues. From germline, CDR1 is SGHTA and CDR2 FQGNSA. V shed 6 bases and J shed 0 bases, with 15 bases lying between them. The CDR3 nucleotides are TGTGCCAGCAGGTTGACAGGGAGGAGCTCTGGGGCCAACGTCCTGACTTTC. Its translation: CASRLTGRSSGANVLTF.

This sequence joins TRBV5-1 and TRBJ2-5; 7 nucleotides align to TRBD1. The CDR3 consists of 15 residues. Germline-derived CDR1 and CDR2 are SGHRS and YFSETQ. The ends lost 1 base at V and 4 bases at J; junction bases unmatched: 7. The CDR3 nucleotides are TGCGCCAGCAGCTTGAAGGGGGCTAGAGGAGAGACCCAGTACTTC. It codes for CASSLKGARGETQYF.

This clone was counted between two and nine times. This sequence joins TRBV13 and TRBJ2-1, with TRBD2 matching 8 bases. This CDR3 spans 19 amino acids. Looked up from germline, CDR1 is PRHDT and CDR2 is FYEKMQ (reference sequence). J gave up 3 bases and V 5 bases, and 18 bases lay outside the gene matches. CDR3 in amino acids: CASSRLRGGPGRGYNEQFF. The CDR3 nucleotides are TGTGCCAGCAGCCGCCTCCGGGGGGGCCCGGGACGCGGCTACAATGAGCAGTTCTTC.